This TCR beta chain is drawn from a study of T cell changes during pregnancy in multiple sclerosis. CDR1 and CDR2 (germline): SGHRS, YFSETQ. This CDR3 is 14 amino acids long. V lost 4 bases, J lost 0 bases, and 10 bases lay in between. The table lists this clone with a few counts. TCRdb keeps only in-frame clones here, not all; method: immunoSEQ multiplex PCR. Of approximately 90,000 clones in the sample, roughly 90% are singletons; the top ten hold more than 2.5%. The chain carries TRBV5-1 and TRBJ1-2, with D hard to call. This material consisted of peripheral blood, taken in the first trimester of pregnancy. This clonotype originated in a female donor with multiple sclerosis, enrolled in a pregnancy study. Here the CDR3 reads CASSPGGANYGYTF. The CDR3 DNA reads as TGCGCCAGCAGCCCCGGCGGAGCTAACTATGGCTACACCTTC.